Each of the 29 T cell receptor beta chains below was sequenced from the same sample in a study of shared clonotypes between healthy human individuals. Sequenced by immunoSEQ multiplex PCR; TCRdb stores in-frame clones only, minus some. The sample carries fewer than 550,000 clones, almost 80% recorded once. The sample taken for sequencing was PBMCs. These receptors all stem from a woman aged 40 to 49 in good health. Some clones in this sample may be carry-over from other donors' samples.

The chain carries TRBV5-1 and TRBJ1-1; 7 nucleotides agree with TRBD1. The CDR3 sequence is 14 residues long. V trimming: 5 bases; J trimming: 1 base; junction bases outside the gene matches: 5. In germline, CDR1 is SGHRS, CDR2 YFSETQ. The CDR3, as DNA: TGCGCCAGCAGTCCCGGGACAGCGAACACTGAAGCTTTCTTT. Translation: CASSPGTANTEAFF.

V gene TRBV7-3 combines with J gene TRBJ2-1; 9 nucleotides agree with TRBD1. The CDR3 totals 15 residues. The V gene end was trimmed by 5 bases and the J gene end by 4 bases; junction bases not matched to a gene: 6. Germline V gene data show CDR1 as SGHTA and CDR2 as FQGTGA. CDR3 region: CASSPGTGLYNEQFF. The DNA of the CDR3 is TGTGCCAGCAGCCCGGGGACAGGGCTGTACAATGAGCAGTTCTTC.

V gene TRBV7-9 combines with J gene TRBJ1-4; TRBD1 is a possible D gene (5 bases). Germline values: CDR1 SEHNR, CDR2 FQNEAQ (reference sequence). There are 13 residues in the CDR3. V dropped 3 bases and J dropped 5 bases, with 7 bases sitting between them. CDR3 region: CASSFRANEKLFF. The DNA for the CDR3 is TGTGCCAGCAGCTTCAGGGCGAATGAAAAACTGTTTTTT.

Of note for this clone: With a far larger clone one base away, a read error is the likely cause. CDR3 amino acids: CASSAASVGDTQHF. CDR3 sequence (DNA): TGCGCCAGCAGCGCAGCTAGTGTCGGGGATACGCAGCATTTT. V and J are TRBV5-1 and TRBJ2-3; D not certain. The DNA end is a closer match to TRBJ1-5, so the J assignment may be wrong. The CDR3 covers 14 residues. Looked up from germline, CDR1 is SGHRS and CDR2 is YFSETQ.

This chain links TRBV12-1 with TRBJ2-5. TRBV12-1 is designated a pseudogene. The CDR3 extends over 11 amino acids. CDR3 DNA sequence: TGTGCCAGCAGCTTTAAAGAGACCCAGTACTTC. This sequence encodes CASSFKETQYF.

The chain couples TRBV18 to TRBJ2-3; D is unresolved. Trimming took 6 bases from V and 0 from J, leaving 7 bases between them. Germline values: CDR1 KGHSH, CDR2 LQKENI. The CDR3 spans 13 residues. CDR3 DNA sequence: TGTGCCAGCTCGTCTACTAGCACAGATACGCAGTATTTT. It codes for CASSSTSTDTQYF. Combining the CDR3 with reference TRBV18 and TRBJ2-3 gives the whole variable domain NAGVMQNPRHLVRRRGQEARLRCSPMKGHSHVYWYRQLPEEGLKFMVYLQKENIIDESGMPKERFSAEFPKEGPSILRIQQVVRGDSAAYFCASSSTSTDTQYFGPGTRLTVL.

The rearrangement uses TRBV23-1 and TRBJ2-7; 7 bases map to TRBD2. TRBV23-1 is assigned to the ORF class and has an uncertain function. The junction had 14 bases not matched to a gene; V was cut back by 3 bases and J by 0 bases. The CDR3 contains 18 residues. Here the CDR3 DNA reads TGCGCCAGCAGTCACAGCCTCATACTAGCGAGCAACTCCTACGAGCAGTACTTC. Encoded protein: CASSHSLILASNSYEQYF.

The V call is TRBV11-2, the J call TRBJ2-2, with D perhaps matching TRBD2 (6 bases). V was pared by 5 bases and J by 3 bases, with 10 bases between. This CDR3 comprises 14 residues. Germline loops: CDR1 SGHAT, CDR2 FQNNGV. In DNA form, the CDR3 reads TGTGCCAGCAGCCGGGGGTCGTACACCGGGGAGCTGTTTTTT. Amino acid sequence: CASSRGSYTGELFF.

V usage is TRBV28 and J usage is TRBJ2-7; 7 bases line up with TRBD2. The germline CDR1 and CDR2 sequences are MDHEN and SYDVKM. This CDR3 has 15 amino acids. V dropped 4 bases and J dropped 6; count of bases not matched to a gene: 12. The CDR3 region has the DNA TGTGCCAGCAGTTCGCCCATGGGGGGGACTGGCGAGCAGTACTTC. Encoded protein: CASSSPMGGTGEQYF.

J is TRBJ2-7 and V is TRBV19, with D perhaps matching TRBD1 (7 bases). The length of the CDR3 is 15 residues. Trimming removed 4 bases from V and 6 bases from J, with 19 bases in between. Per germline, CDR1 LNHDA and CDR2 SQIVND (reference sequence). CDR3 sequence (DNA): TGTGCCAGTAGTAGACAGGGTGTAAGAGCGGGCGAGCAGTACTTC. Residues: CASSRQGVRAGEQYF.

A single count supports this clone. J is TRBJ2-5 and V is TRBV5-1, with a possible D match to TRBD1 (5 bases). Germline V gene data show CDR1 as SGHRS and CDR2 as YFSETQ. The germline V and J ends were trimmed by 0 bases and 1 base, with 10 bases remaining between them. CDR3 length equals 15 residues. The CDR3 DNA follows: TGCGCCAGCAGCTTGGGCGTCAGGGCCCAAGAGACCCAGTACTTC. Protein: CASSLGVRAQETQYF.

The CDR3 DNA reads TGTGCCAGCAGTTTTCCCCGGGCCAAAGGGGACGAGCAGTACTTC. It is translated as CASSFPRAKGDEQYF. The rearrangement uses TRBV7-9 and TRBJ2-7; D possibly corresponds to TRBD1 (5 bases). V shed 6 bases and J shed 5 bases, with 20 bases lying between them. Germline lookup yields CDR1 SEHNR and CDR2 FQNEAQ (reference sequence). This CDR3 has 15 amino acids.

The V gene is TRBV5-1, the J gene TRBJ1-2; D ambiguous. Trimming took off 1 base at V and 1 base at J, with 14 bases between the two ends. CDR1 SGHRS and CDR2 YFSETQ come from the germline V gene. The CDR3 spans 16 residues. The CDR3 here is CASSLSAGRVNYGYTF. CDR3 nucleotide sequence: TGCGCCAGCAGCTTGTCGGCAGGACGAGTTAACTATGGCTACACCTTC.

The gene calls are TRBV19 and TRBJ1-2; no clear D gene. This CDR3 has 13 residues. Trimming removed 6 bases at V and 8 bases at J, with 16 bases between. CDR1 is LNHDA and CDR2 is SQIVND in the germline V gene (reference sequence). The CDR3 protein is CASSPRAELGYTF. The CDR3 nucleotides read TGTGCCAGTAGCCCGCGGGCCGAGTTGGGCTACACCTTC. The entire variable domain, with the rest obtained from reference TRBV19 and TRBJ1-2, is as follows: DGGITQSPKYLFRKEGQNVTLSCEQNLNHDAMYWYRQDPGQGLRLIYYSQIVNDFQKGDIAEGYSVSREKKESFPLTVTSAQKNPTAFYLCASSPRAELGYTFGSGTRLTVV.

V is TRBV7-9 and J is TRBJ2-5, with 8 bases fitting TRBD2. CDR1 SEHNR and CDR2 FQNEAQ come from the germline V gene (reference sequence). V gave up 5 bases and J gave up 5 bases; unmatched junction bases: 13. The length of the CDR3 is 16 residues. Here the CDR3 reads CASSTPGGGRRETQYF. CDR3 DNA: TGTGCCAGCAGCACGCCCGGGGGGGGGCGCCGGGAGACCCAGTACTTC. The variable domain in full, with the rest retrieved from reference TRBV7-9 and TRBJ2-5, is DTGVSQNPRHKITKRGQNVTFRCDPISEHNRLYWYRQTLGQGPEFLTYFQNEAQLEKSRLLSDRFSAERPKGSFSTLEIQRTEQGDSAMYLCASSTPGGGRRETQYFGPGTRLLVL.

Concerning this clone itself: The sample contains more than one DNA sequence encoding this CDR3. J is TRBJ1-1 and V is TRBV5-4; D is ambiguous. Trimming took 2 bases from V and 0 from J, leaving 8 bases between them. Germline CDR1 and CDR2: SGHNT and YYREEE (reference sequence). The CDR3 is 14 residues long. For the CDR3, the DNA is TGTGCCAGCAGCTTACTCGGGATGAACACTGAAGCTTTCTTT. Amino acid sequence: CASSLLGMNTEAFF. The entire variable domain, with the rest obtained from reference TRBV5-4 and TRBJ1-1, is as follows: ETGVTQSPTHLIKTRGQQVTLRCSSQSGHNTVSWYQQALGQGPQFIFQYYREEENGRGNFPPRFSGLQFPNYSSELNVNALELDDSALYLCASSLLGMNTEAFFGQGTRLTVV.

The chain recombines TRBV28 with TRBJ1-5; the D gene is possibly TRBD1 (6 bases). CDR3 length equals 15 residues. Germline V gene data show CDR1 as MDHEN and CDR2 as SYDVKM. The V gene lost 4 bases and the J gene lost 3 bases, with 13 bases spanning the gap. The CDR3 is CASSSGQRVNQPQHF. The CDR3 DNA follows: TGTGCCAGCAGTTCCGGACAGCGGGTCAATCAGCCCCAGCATTTT. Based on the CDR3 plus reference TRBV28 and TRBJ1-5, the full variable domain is DVKVTQSSRYLVKRTGEKVFLECVQDMDHENMFWYRQDPGLGLRLIYFSYDVKMKEKGDIPEGYSVSREKKERFSLILESASTNQTSMYLCASSSGQRVNQPQHFGDGTRLSIL.

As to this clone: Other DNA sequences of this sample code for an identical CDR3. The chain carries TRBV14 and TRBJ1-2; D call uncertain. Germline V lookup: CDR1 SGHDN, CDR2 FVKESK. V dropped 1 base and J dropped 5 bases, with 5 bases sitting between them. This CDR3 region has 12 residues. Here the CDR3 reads CASSQAGYGYTF. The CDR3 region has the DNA TGTGCCAGCAGCCAAGCCGGATATGGCTACACCTTC.

The CDR3 loop reads CASSLEGLEQYF. CDR3 DNA sequence: TGTGCCAGCAGTTTAGAGGGGTTGGAGCAGTACTTC. V usage is TRBV28 and J usage is TRBJ2-7, with D perhaps being TRBD1 or TRBD2 (5 bases each). CDR3 length: 12 amino acids. Germline-derived CDR1 and CDR2 are MDHEN and SYDVKM. V gave up 2 bases and J gave up 7 bases, with 9 bases separating them.

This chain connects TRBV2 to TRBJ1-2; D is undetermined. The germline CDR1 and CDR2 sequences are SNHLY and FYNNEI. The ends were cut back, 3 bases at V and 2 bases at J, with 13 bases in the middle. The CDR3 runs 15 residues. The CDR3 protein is CASSEDGLGNYGYTF. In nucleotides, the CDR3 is TGTGCCAGCAGTGAGGACGGGTTGGGGAACTATGGCTACACCTTC.

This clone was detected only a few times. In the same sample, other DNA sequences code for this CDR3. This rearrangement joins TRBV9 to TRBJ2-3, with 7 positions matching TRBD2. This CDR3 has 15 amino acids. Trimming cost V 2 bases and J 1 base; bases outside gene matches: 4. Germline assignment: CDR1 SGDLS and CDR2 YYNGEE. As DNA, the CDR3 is TGTGCCAGCAGCGTCTTAGCGGGCGGCACAGATACGCAGTATTTT. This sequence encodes CASSVLAGGTDTQYF. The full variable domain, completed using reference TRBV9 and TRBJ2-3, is DSGVTQTPKHLITATGQRVTLRCSPRSGDLSVYWYQQSLDQGLQFLIQYYNGEERAKGNILERFSAQQFPDLHSELNLSSLELGDSALYFCASSVLAGGTDTQYFGPGTRLTVL.

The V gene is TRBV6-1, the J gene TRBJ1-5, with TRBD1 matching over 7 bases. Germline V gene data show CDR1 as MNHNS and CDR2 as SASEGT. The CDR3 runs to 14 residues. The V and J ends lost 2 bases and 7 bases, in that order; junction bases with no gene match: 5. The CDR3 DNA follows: TGTGCCAGCAGTGAACAAGGGGGCGCCCAGCCCCAGCATTTT. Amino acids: CASSEQGGAQPQHF.

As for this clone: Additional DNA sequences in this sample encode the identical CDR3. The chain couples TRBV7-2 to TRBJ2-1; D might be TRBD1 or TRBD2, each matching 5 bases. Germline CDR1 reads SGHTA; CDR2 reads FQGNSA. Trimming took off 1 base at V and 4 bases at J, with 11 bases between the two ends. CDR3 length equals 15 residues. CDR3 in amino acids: CASSLDGGDYNEQFF. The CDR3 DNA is TGTGCCAGCAGCTTAGATGGGGGAGATTACAATGAGCAGTTCTTC. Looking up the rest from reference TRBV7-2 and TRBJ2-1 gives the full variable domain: GAGVSQSPSNKVTEKGKDVELRCDPISGHTALYWYRQSLGQGLEFLIYFQGNSAPDKSGLPSDRFSAERTGGSVSTLTIQRTQQEDSAVYLCASSLDGGDYNEQFFGPGTRLTVL.

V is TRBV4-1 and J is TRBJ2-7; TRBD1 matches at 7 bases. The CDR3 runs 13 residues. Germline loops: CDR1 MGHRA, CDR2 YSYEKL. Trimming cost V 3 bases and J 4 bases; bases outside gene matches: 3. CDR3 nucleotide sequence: TGCGCCAGCAGCCACGGACAGGAATACGAGCAGTACTTC. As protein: CASSHGQEYEQYF.

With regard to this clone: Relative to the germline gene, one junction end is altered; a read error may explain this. CDR3 coding DNA: TGTGCCAGCAGTTTGTCCCCCTCCCGGGACGTGAACTTC. Residues: CASSLSPSRDVNF. V usage is TRBV28 and J usage is TRBJ2-7; D tentatively reads TRBD1 or TRBD2 (5 bases each). The CDR3 is 13 amino acids. Per germline, CDR1 MDHEN and CDR2 SYDVKM. The variable domain in full, with the rest retrieved from reference TRBV28 and TRBJ2-7, is DVKVTQSSRYLVKRTGEKVFLECVQDMDHENMFWYRQDPGLGLRLIYFSYDVKMKEKGDIPEGYSVSREKKERFSLILESASTNQTSMYLCASSLSPSRDVNFGPGTRLTVT.

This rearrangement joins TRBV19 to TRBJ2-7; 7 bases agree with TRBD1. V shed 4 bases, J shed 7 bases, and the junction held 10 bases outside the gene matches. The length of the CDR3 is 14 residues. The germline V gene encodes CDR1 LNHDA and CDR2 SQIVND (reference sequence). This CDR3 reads CASSNPGQSTEQYF. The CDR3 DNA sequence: TGTGCCAGTAGTAATCCGGGACAGTCAACAGAGCAGTACTTC.

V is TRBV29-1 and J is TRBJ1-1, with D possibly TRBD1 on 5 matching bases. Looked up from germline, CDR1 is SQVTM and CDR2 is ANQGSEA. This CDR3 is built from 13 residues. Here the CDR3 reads CRAFGQGVTEAFF. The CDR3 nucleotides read TGCAGAGCGTTCGGGCAGGGAGTCACTGAAGCTTTCTTT.

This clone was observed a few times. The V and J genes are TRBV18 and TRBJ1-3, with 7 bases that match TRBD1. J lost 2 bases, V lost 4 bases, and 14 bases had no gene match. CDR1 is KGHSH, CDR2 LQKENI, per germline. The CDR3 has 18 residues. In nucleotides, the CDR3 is TGTGCCAGCTCACAAACTCCGGGACAGCACTTAACTGGAAACACCATATATTTT. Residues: CASSQTPGQHLTGNTIYF.

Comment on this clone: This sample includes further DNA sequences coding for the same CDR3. This CDR3 is CASSLGGNTGELFF. In DNA form, the CDR3 reads TGCGCCAGCAGCTTGGGTGGGAACACCGGGGAGCTGTTTTTT. The J gene is TRBJ2-2, the V gene TRBV5-1; D not resolved. This CDR3 region has 14 residues. V was clipped by 0 bases and J by 1 base, with 4 bases between them. CDR1 and CDR2 from the germline V gene are SGHRS and YFSETQ.